This T cell receptor (beta chain) was documented in a study of T cell clones after liver transplantation. About the research overall: Liver transplant recipients had immunosuppression withdrawal attempted within 2 years. Whole-study results and caveats: Migration into the graft, not deletion, may explain lost graft donor-reactive T cells. Post-transplant time points were not standardized, so conclusions are preliminary.

A remark on this clone: Its specificity is unknown.

Sequenced by immunoSEQ multiplex PCR; TCRdb stores in-frame clones only, minus some. The table lists over 55,000 clones, 70% of them singletons. From germline, CDR1 is SGHRS and CDR2 YFSETQ. With 3 bases clipped from V and 2 bases from J, the junction kept 4 bases outside the gene matches. This CDR3 contains 15 residues. The chain recombines TRBV5-1 with TRBJ2-7; TRBD2 aligns across 11 bases. The material sequenced was CD4+ T cells from blood, taken at the approximately 16-month timepoint. This receptor was obtained from a human patient who received a liver transplant. The graft donor may be the source of some T cells. CDR3: CASSSGSGGAYEQYF. CDR3 nucleotides: TGCGCCAGCAGCTCGGGTAGCGGGGGGGCCTACGAGCAGTACTTC.